The sequence of this T cell receptor beta chain was determined in a study of tumor and adjacent non-tumor tissue in lung cancer. Study results and limitations: In normal lung, the top 100 clones were significantly more dominant than in tumor.

A modified ARM-PCR protocol with three rounds of nested PCR amplified TCRbeta. TCRdb re-called the multiplex PCR reads through MiXCR, storing one row per CDR3 protein. The sample shows about 82,000 distinct CDR3 sequences, over 75% of them seen only once. This clonotype is a singleton in its sample. Antigen: not known. A much larger clone differs by one base, so this may be a read error. This CDR3 comprises 13 residues. CDR1 and CDR2 (germline): MRHNA, SNTAGT. RNA was extracted from bulk tissue without any cell sorting. This TCR was recovered from a woman aged 45-65 years with non-small cell lung cancer. The material sequenced was lung tumor tissue. The chain has TRBV6-4 and TRBJ2-1, with D maybe TRBD2 (6 bases). CDR3 DNA: TGTGCCAGCTGTGACCTCTCCCGGGGGAGGAAGTTCTTC. It is translated as CASCDLSRGRKFF.